This record looks at one T cell receptor beta chain sequence and its context. Antigen unknown. The data are from a study of T cell responses to AZD1222 COVID-19 vaccine. General study results and limits: Researchers took repertoire samples only after the peak T cell response had come.

The CDR3 loop spans 13 amino acids. V lost 5 bases, J lost 9 bases, and 9 bases stayed unmatched. Looked up from germline, CDR1 is MNHEY and CDR2 is SVGAGI. Sequencing was performed with immunoSEQ multiplex PCR; in TCRdb, only in-frame clones are kept and a portion is missing. Among some 140,000 clones, 85% to 95% were seen once, and the ten largest hold approximately 6.9%. This receptor was identified in an adult who received the AZD1222 COVID-19 vaccine. Sequences were derived from peripheral blood, sampled 28 days after the second AZD1222 dose. The chain couples TRBV6-5 to TRBJ1-1; 7 bases agree with TRBD1. The CDR3 DNA reads TGTGCCAGCAGTAGGACAGGAAATAGAAAAGCTTTCTTT. Its translation: CASSRTGNRKAFF.